What follows are 22 T cell receptor beta chains derived from one specimen sequenced in a study of cytomegalovirus exposure and HLA in healthy donors. Vbeta (60) and Jbeta (13) primers were used in the PCR. Measured with immunoSEQ multiplex PCR; TCRdb has only the in-frame clones, and not every one. The table records under 150,000 clones, around 80% of them present only once. The specimen was PBMCs. These receptors were collected from a woman aged 35 to 49 in good health and CMV-seropositive.

The genes are TRBV11-3 and TRBJ2-3; 12 nucleotides agree with TRBD2. Germline V gene data show CDR1 as SGHNT and CDR2 as YENEEA. Trimming removed 4 bases from V and 6 bases from J; junction bases left unmatched: 8. This CDR3 is built from 16 residues. The CDR3 DNA follows: TGTGCCAGCAGCTCTTCTAGCGGGGGGGAACGGGATACGCAGTATTTT. It yields the protein CASSSSSGGERDTQYF. Combining the CDR3 with reference TRBV11-3 and TRBJ2-3 gives the whole variable domain EAGVVQSPRYKIIEKKQPVAFWCNPISGHNTLYWYLQNLGQGPELLIRYENEEAVDDSQLPKDRFSAERLKGVDSTLKIQPAELGDSAVYLCASSSSSGGERDTQYFGPGTRLTVL.

CDR3 DNA: TGTGCCATCCGGGAATATAGCAATCAGCCCCAGCATTTT. Translation: CAIREYSNQPQHF. The chain employs TRBV10-3 and TRBJ1-5; D unresolved. CDR1 and CDR2 (germline): ENHRY, SYGVKD. Trimming stripped 8 bases from V and 0 bases from J, with 8 bases between. The CDR3 extends over 13 amino acids.

The chain uses TRBV7-2 and TRBJ1-5; weak D call: TRBD1 (5 bases). The V end lost 2 bases, the J end lost 6 bases, and 14 bases lay between the germline ends. The CDR3 has 15 residues. Germline loops: CDR1 SGHTA, CDR2 FQGNSA. The CDR3 region has the DNA TGTGCCAGCAGCTTAACGGGGGATCTTAGTCAGCCCCAGCATTTT. Protein sequence: CASSLTGDLSQPQHF.

The rearrangement uses TRBV7-9 and TRBJ2-7; D possibly corresponds to TRBD1 (6 bases). V dropped 5 bases and J dropped 3 bases, with 20 bases sitting between them. CDR1 and CDR2 from the germline V gene are SEHNR and FQNEAQ (reference sequence). The length of the CDR3 is 16 residues. CDR3 nucleotide sequence: TGTGCCAGCAGCCCCTGGGGGCAGGGTCGGAGCTACGAGCAGTACTTC. Its protein product is CASSPWGQGRSYEQYF.

The rearrangement uses TRBV7-9 and TRBJ2-2; the D gene is possibly TRBD2 (5 bases). The length of the CDR3 is 15 residues. Germline CDR1 reads SEHNR; CDR2 reads FQNEAQ (reference sequence). Trimming took 1 base from V and 4 from J, leaving 10 bases between them. CDR3 amino acids: CASSLGSGFTGELFF. DNA of the CDR3: TGTGCCAGCAGCTTAGGCTCGGGGTTCACCGGGGAGCTGTTTTTT.

The genes are TRBV7-2 and TRBJ2-3, with D unclear. From germline, CDR1 is SGHTA and CDR2 FQGNSA. Deletions cut 1 base from V and 2 bases from J, with 7 bases between. The CDR3 contains 14 residues. CDR3 DNA: TGTGCCAGCAGCTTAGTTGGCCACACAGATACGCAGTATTTT. This codes for CASSLVGHTDTQYF. The whole variable domain, remainder taken from reference TRBV7-2 and TRBJ2-3, is GAGVSQSPSNKVTEKGKDVELRCDPISGHTALYWYRQSLGQGLEFLIYFQGNSAPDKSGLPSDRFSAERTGGSVSTLTIQRTQQEDSAVYLCASSLVGHTDTQYFGPGTRLTVL.

The DNA of the CDR3 is TGTGCCAGCAGCCAAGGGGCCGGCTCTGGAAACACCATATATTTT. This translates into CASSQGAGSGNTIYF. The chain combines TRBV4-2 with TRBJ1-3, with unresolved D. The CDR3 length is 15 residues. V shed 1 base and J shed 0 bases, with 7 bases lying between them. In germline, CDR1 is LGHNA, CDR2 YNFKEQ.

V usage is TRBV19 and J usage is TRBJ1-5; 7 bases align to TRBD1. The ends lost 9 bases at V and 0 bases at J; junction bases unmatched: 17. CDR3 length: 18 amino acids. Per the germline V gene, CDR1 is LNHDA and CDR2 is SQIVND (reference sequence). The CDR3 region has the DNA TGTGCCAGGGCCCCGGGACAGATACTAATTTATAGCAATCAGCCCCAGCATTTT. Translated: CARAPGQILIYSNQPQHF.

The CDR3 sequence: CASSQDKTSGTDTQYF. CDR3 in DNA: TGCGCCAGCAGCCAAGATAAAACTAGCGGGACAGATACGCAGTATTTT. The chain links TRBV4-1 to TRBJ2-3, with TRBD2 matching 9 bases. In germline, CDR1 is MGHRA, CDR2 YSYEKL. The CDR3 loop spans 16 amino acids. With 0 bases clipped from V and 3 bases from J, the junction kept 4 bases outside the gene matches.

The chain couples TRBV6-5 to TRBJ2-7; 7 positions agree with TRBD1. V trimming: 0 bases; J trimming: 2 bases; junction bases outside the gene matches: 4. The germline CDR1 and CDR2 sequences are MNHEY and SVGAGI. The CDR3 runs to 15 residues. DNA of the CDR3: TGTGCCAGCAGTTACTCAGGGACAGAACCCTACGAGCAGTACTTC. It codes for CASSYSGTEPYEQYF.

CDR3 amino acids: CASSSSGQGATEQFF. CDR3 nucleotide sequence: TGTGCCAGCAGCTCCTCCGGACAGGGGGCAACTGAGCAGTTCTTC. The chain links TRBV7-3 to TRBJ2-1, with 11 nucleotides matching TRBD1. CDR3 length: 15 residues. Germline CDR1 and CDR2: SGHTA and FQGTGA. The V segment lost 4 bases and the J segment 9 bases; nucleotides outside the gene matches: 8.

This clone came up once. This chain joins TRBV5-4 and TRBJ2-7; 10 nucleotides line up with TRBD2. Germline lookup yields CDR1 SGHNT and CDR2 YYREEE (reference sequence). With 4 bases clipped from V and 3 bases from J, the junction kept 10 bases outside the gene matches. The CDR3 has 16 amino acids. CDR3 loop: CASSPGGASGSYEQYF. DNA of the CDR3: TGTGCCAGCAGCCCAGGTGGGGCTAGCGGGAGCTACGAGCAGTACTTC.

The V call is TRBV6-1, the J call TRBJ2-7; a weak D match, TRBD2 (5 bases). The CDR3 runs to 14 residues. V was shortened by 8 bases and J by 5 bases, with 19 bases between the two germline ends. CDR1 and CDR2 from the germline V gene are MNHNS and SASEGT. CDR3 region: CASDPGLLGNEQYF. CDR3 DNA sequence: TGTGCCAGCGACCCGGGCCTACTAGGAAACGAGCAGTACTTC.

This chain links TRBV5-4 with TRBJ2-1, with D unclear. Between the trimmed V and J ends, which lost 0 bases and 2 bases, there was a span of 9 bases. The germline gives CDR1 SGHNT, CDR2 YYREEE (reference sequence). The CDR3 length is 15 residues. The chain's CDR3 is CASSLAGGTYNEQFF. The CDR3 DNA reads TGTGCCAGCAGCTTGGCTGGCGGAACCTACAATGAGCAGTTCTTC.

The genes are TRBV2 and TRBJ1-2, with a possible D match to TRBD1 (5 bases). From germline, CDR1 is SNHLY and CDR2 FYNNEI. The CDR3 covers 14 residues. V lost 0 bases to trimming and J lost 8 bases, with 13 bases between them. The DNA of the CDR3 is TGTGCCAGCAGTGAAGCGCGGGGGGGTTACGGCTACACCTTC. Encoded protein: CASSEARGGYGYTF.

This clone has a handful of counts. V and J are TRBV30 and TRBJ1-1; TRBD1 aligns across 8 bases. The CDR3 has 14 amino acids. The germline V gene has CDR1 GTSNPN and CDR2 SVGIG (reference sequence). V gave up 4 bases and J gave up 4 bases; unmatched junction bases: 8. The CDR3 loop is CAWIGQGYSTEAFF. DNA of the CDR3: TGTGCCTGGATCGGACAGGGTTACAGCACTGAAGCTTTCTTT.

V gene TRBV12-5 combines with J gene TRBJ2-3; 13 positions agree with TRBD2. The ends lost 7 bases at V and 4 bases at J; junction bases unmatched: 8. Germline V gives CDR1 LGHNT, CDR2 FRNRAP. This CDR3 is built from 16 residues. CDR3 sequence reads: CASAPGTSGGADTQYF. CDR3 coding DNA: TGTGCTAGTGCCCCGGGCACTAGCGGGGGGGCAGATACGCAGTATTTT.

The chain couples TRBV2 to TRBJ2-2, with TRBD2 matching 11 bases. Germline V gives CDR1 SNHLY, CDR2 FYNNEI. The CDR3 consists of 16 residues. V shed 6 bases, J shed 2 bases, and the junction held 5 bases outside the gene matches. The CDR3 coding sequence is TGTGCCAGCAGAGACACTAGCGGGAGAAACACCGGGGAGCTGTTTTTT. It yields the protein CASRDTSGRNTGELFF.

Turning to this clone: The sample contains more than one DNA sequence encoding this CDR3. The rearrangement uses TRBV4-1 and TRBJ2-2; 9 bases match TRBD2. V shed 0 bases, J shed 8 bases, and the junction held 1 base outside the gene matches. This CDR3 is 14 amino acids long. Germline lookup yields CDR1 MGHRA and CDR2 YSYEKL. CDR3 DNA sequence: TGCGCCAGCAGCCAAGAGGGACTAGCTGGGGAGCTGTTTTTT. Translation: CASSQEGLAGELFF.

The rearrangement joins TRBV5-1 to TRBJ2-1; 7 nucleotides match TRBD1. V was pared by 0 bases and J by 7 bases, with 7 bases of the junction left unmatched. Germline V CDR1 and CDR2: SGHRS, YFSETQ. This CDR3 comprises 15 residues. This CDR3 reads CASSLGDRASNEQFF. CDR3 bases: TGCGCCAGCAGCTTGGGAGACAGGGCAAGTAATGAGCAGTTCTTC.

This clone was detected only a few times. This rearrangement joins TRBV28 to TRBJ1-2, with TRBD1 identical over 8 bases. CDR1 is MDHEN, CDR2 SYDVKM, per germline. CDR3 length: 15 residues. The V gene end was trimmed by 5 bases and the J gene end by 3 bases; junction bases not matched to a gene: 8. Here the CDR3 reads CASSPADREYYGYTF. The CDR3 DNA reads as TGTGCCAGCAGTCCCGCGGACAGGGAATACTATGGCTACACCTTC.

In its sample, this clone was seen a few times. The rearrangement joins TRBV6-6 to TRBJ1-6; possible D gene TRBD1, 6 bases. The CDR3 covers 15 residues. V gave up 5 bases and J gave up 7 bases, with 15 bases separating them. Germline lookup yields CDR1 MNHNY and CDR2 SVGAGI (reference sequence). Here the CDR3 DNA reads TGTGCCAGCAGTACCTCGACAGGAGCAAATTCACCCCTCCACTTT. It yields the protein CASSTSTGANSPLHF.